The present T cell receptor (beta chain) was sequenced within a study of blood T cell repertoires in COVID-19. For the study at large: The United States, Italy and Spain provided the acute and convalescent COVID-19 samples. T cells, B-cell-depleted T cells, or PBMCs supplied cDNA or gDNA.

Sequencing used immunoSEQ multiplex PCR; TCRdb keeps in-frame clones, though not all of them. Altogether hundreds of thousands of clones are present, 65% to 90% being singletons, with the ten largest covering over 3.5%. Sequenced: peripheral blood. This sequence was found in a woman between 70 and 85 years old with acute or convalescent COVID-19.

The CDR3 region is CASSVEQGAYNEQFF. The CDR3 DNA is TGTGCCAGCAGCGTAGAGCAGGGGGCGTACAATGAGCAGTTCTTC. V is TRBV9 and J is TRBJ2-1; 8 nucleotides match TRBD1. J lost 4 bases, V lost 0 bases, and 3 bases had no gene match. Germline CDR1 SGDLS, CDR2 YYNGEE. The CDR3 covers 15 residues.